These T cell receptor beta chains were read from a single sample in a study of shared clonotypes between healthy human individuals. Only in-frame clones appear in the TCRdb table, and some are missing; sequencing was by immunoSEQ multiplex PCR. The sample carries over a million clones, around 97% recorded once. Specimen: naive CD4+ T cells sorted from blood. The receptors were gathered from a man aged 25-45 years in good health. Both conserved end residues are part of each CDR3. The order of the fields is J gene, V gene, D gene, clone size, CDR3 DNA, CDR3 protein. The D gene is left open where the match is weak. For some rows the clone size is stated as once, few or many, or as a class when expanded; others skip it.

j_gene: TRBJ1-1
v_gene: TRBV16
d_gene: NA
abundance: few
CDR3nt: TGTGCCAGCAGCCAATCGGGGCCCCGTCGTTTCTTT
CDR3aa: CASSQSGPRRFF

j_gene: TRBJ2-7
v_gene: TRBV5-1
d_gene: NA
abundance: few
CDR3nt: TGCGCCAGCAGCTTGGCCAGGGTCCCCTACGAGCAGTACTTC
CDR3aa: CASSLARVPYEQYF

j_gene: TRBJ2-6
v_gene: TRBV18
d_gene: TRBD2
abundance: NA
CDR3nt: TGTGCCAGCTCATCTTACAAGGGACTAGCAATCCGCTCTGGGGCCAACGTCCTGACTTTC
CDR3aa: CASSSYKGLAIRSGANVLTF

j_gene: TRBJ1-2
v_gene: TRBV29-1
d_gene: NA
abundance: NA
CDR3nt: TGCAGCGTTGAAGGCAGGGTCCGCTATGGCTACACCTTC
CDR3aa: CSVEGRVRYGYTF

j_gene: TRBJ2-4
v_gene: TRBV9
d_gene: TRBD1
abundance: NA
CDR3nt: TGTGCCAGCAGCCCTGGACAGGGATTTCAGTACTTC
CDR3aa: CASSPGQGFQYF

j_gene: TRBJ2-2
v_gene: TRBV19
d_gene: NA
abundance: NA
CDR3nt: TGTGCCAGTAGTATTCCCTCAGCCGGGGAGCTGTTTTTT
CDR3aa: CASSIPSAGELFF

j_gene: TRBJ2-1
v_gene: TRBV2
d_gene: TRBD2
abundance: NA
CDR3nt: TGTGCCAGCAGAGAACTGACAGCCCCGGGACTATATCCGTTCTTC
CDR3aa: CASRELTAPGLYPFF

j_gene: TRBJ2-7
v_gene: TRBV4-2
d_gene: TRBD2
abundance: NA
CDR3nt: TGTGCCAGCAGCCAAATGGGACTAGCGGGAACCAACGAGCAGTACTTC
CDR3aa: CASSQMGLAGTNEQYF

j_gene: TRBJ1-2
v_gene: TRBV7-6
d_gene: TRBD1
abundance: NA
CDR3nt: TGTGCCAGCAGCCCGAGACAGGGACGTAACTATGGCTACACCTTC
CDR3aa: CASSPRQGRNYGYTF

j_gene: TRBJ1-5
v_gene: TRBV19
d_gene: NA
abundance: NA
CDR3nt: TGTGCCAGTAGTCCAAGGGGGGATGAGCCCCAGCATTTT
CDR3aa: CASSPRGDEPQHF

j_gene: TRBJ2-3
v_gene: TRBV29-1
d_gene: TRBD1
abundance: NA
CDR3nt: TGCAGCGTTGGTTCGGGACAGACATTTACAGATACGCAGTATTTT
CDR3aa: CSVGSGQTFTDTQYF

j_gene: TRBJ2-7
v_gene: TRBV7-3
d_gene: TRBD1
abundance: NA
CDR3nt: TGTGCCAGCAGCCCGTCCGGGACAGGGGAAAACGAGCAGTACTTC
CDR3aa: CASSPSGTGENEQYF

j_gene: TRBJ1-2
v_gene: TRBV1
d_gene: NA
abundance: NA
CDR3nt: TGCACCAGCAGCCAAGACTCAACAGGTAGAGGCGGCTACACCTTC
CDR3aa: CTSSQDSTGRGGYTF

j_gene: TRBJ1-1
v_gene: TRBV5-1
d_gene: NA
abundance: NA
CDR3nt: TGCGCCAGCAGCCGGTCGACAGGAGAGAACACTGAAGCTTTCTTT
CDR3aa: CASSRSTGENTEAFF

j_gene: TRBJ1-4
v_gene: TRBV6-1
d_gene: NA
abundance: once
CDR3nt: TGTGCCAGCAGAGACGGGACCAGTAATGAAAAACTGTTTTTT
CDR3aa: CASRDGTSNEKLFF

j_gene: TRBJ2-6
v_gene: TRBV4-3
d_gene: TRBD1
abundance: NA
CDR3nt: TGCGCCAGCAGCCAATATGGGACAGGCCTCCGCTCTGGGGCCAACGTCCTGACTTTC
CDR3aa: CASSQYGTGLRSGANVLTF

j_gene: TRBJ2-2
v_gene: TRBV6-5
d_gene: NA
abundance: NA
CDR3nt: TGTGCCAGCAGTTACGAGCCAAACACCGGGGAGCTGTTTTTT
CDR3aa: CASSYEPNTGELFF

j_gene: TRBJ2-2
v_gene: TRBV29-1
d_gene: TRBD2
abundance: NA
CDR3nt: TGCAGCGTCCGGGAGGTTGGGACCGGGGAGCTGTTTTTT
CDR3aa: CSVREVGTGELFF

j_gene: TRBJ2-3
v_gene: TRBV5-1
d_gene: NA
abundance: NA
CDR3nt: TGCGCCAGCAGCCGAGTTAAAAGGAGGGACACAGATACGCAGTATTTT
CDR3aa: CASSRVKRRDTDTQYF

j_gene: TRBJ2-7
v_gene: TRBV28
d_gene: NA
abundance: NA
CDR3nt: TGTGCCAGCAGTTTAAGGAACGAGCAGTACTTC
CDR3aa: CASSLRNEQYF

j_gene: TRBJ1-2
v_gene: TRBV7-9
d_gene: NA
abundance: few
CDR3nt: TGTGCCAGCAGCTCTGCCGGGACCGTGACTAACTATGGCTACACCTTC
CDR3aa: CASSSAGTVTNYGYTF

j_gene: TRBJ2-2
v_gene: TRBV19
d_gene: NA
abundance: NA
CDR3nt: TGTGCCAGTAGTATAGACTTTTACACCGGGGAGCTGTTTTTT
CDR3aa: CASSIDFYTGELFF

j_gene: TRBJ1-1
v_gene: TRBV6-5
d_gene: NA
abundance: NA
CDR3nt: TGTGCCAGCAGTAAATCGACTCGGAGTACTGAAGCTTTCTTT
CDR3aa: CASSKSTRSTEAFF

j_gene: TRBJ2-5
v_gene: TRBV7-8
d_gene: NA
abundance: NA
CDR3nt: TGTGCCAGCAGCCAAGACCGGGAGACCCAGTACTTC
CDR3aa: CASSQDRETQYF

j_gene: TRBJ2-7
v_gene: TRBV7-8
d_gene: TRBD1
abundance: NA
CDR3nt: TGTGCCAGCAGCTCCTGGACAGGGGGAGTCGTAAACTCCTACGAGCAGTACTTC
CDR3aa: CASSSWTGGVVNSYEQYF

j_gene: TRBJ2-2
v_gene: TRBV15
d_gene: TRBD2
abundance: NA
CDR3nt: TGTGCCACCAGCAGAGCGTCTAGCGGGCCCCGGCGCGGCACCGGGGAGCTGTTTTTT
CDR3aa: CATSRASSGPRRGTGELFF

j_gene: TRBJ1-5
v_gene: TRBV27
d_gene: NA
abundance: NA
CDR3nt: TGTGCCAGCTCTTGGAATCAGCCCCAGCATTTT
CDR3aa: CASSWNQPQHF

j_gene: TRBJ2-1
v_gene: TRBV10-1
d_gene: NA
abundance: NA
CDR3nt: TGCGCCAGCAGTCGGCAATTGACGCTCTCCTACAATGAGCAGTTCTTC
CDR3aa: CASSRQLTLSYNEQFF